The present T cell receptor beta chain was sequenced within a study of blood T cell repertoires in COVID-19. Turning to the study itself: COVID-19 samples, acute and convalescent, were from the United States, Italy and Spain. The cDNA or gDNA used as material had been derived from T cells, B-cell-depleted T cells, or PBMCs.

As processed by the authors: It was from reference gene primer amplification that nucleated cell counts were estimated. Sequencing was performed with immunoSEQ multiplex PCR; in TCRdb, only in-frame clones are kept and a portion is missing. D and trimming were read from the DNA, whereas the V and J calls and clone size are those reported in that table. The data show under 400,000 clones, 70% to 90% seen once. Those enrolled in Seattle joined during active infection and were followed longitudinally afterward. This CDR3 is 15 amino acids long. The V end lost 2 bases, the J end lost 6 bases, and 16 bases lay between the germline ends. Per germline, CDR1 SEHNR and CDR2 FQNEAQ (reference sequence).

V is TRBV7-9 and J is TRBJ1-2, with D perhaps matching TRBD1 (6 bases). The sequenced sample was peripheral blood. This clonotype was obtained from a woman in her 30s with COVID-19, enrolled during active disease. This chain's CDR3 is CASSLSGAGDNGYTF. The CDR3 nucleotides are TGTGCCAGCAGCTTATCAGGGGCAGGGGATAATGGCTACACCTTC.